This TCR beta chain was captured by sequencing in a study of cytomegalovirus exposure and HLA in healthy donors. Study-wide results and limits: In a later analysis, TCR beta V- and J-gene trimming showed a link to a missense DCLRE1C variant. According to a later analysis, donors in an Asian-associated ancestry cluster reportedly had fewer N-insertions than the roughly 720-donor mean. CMV serostatus stood as the only immune exposure information on hand. A few chains linked to CMV were shown in vitro to be specific for CMV antigens.

The PCR was carried out with 60 Vbeta primers and 13 Jbeta primers. Produced via immunoSEQ multiplex PCR; TCRdb's table is partial and in-frame only. The table includes around 180,000 clones, approximately 85% detected once. With regard to this clone: Its antigen remains unknown.

The CDR3 runs to 14 residues. With 3 bases removed from V and 8 bases from J, the gap between germline ends came to 14 bases. Germline V gene sequence: CDR1 KGHSH, CDR2 LQKENI. Sequenced sample: PBMCs. This TCR came from a girl between 5 and 17 years old in good health and CMV-seropositive. The genes are TRBV18 and TRBJ1-5, with D unresolved. As DNA, the CDR3 is TGTGCCAGCTCACCCCAGACGGGAGCCGAGCCCCAGCATTTT. Translated, it gives CASSPQTGAEPQHF.